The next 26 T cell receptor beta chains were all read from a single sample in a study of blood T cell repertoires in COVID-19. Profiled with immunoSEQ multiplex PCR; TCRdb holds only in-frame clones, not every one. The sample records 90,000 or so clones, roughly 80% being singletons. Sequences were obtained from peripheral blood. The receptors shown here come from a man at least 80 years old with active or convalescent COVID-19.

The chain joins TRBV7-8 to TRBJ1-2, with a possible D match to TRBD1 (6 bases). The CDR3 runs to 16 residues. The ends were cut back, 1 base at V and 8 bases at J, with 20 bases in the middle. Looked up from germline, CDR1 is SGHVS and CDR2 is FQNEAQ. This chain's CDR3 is CASSLVLGSGGLGYTF. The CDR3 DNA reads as TGTGCCAGCAGCTTAGTTCTTGGGAGCGGGGGGCTCGGCTACACCTTC.

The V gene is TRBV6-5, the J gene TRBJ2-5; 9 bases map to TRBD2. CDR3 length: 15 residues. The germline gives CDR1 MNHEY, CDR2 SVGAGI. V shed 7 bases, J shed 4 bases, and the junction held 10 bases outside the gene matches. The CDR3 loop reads CASKKGLAGSETQYF. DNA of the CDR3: TGTGCCAGCAAGAAGGGGCTAGCGGGGTCAGAGACCCAGTACTTC.

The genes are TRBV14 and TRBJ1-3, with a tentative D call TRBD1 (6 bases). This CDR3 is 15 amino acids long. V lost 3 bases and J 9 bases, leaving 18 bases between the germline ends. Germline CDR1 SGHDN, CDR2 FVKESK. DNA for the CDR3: TGTGCCAGCAGCCAGGTGACAGGTGGACCCGGCACCATATATTTT. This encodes CASSQVTGGPGTIYF.

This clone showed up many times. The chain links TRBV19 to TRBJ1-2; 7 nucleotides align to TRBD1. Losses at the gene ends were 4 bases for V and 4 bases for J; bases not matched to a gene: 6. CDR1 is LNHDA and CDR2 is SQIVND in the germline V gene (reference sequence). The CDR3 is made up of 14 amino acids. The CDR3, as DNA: TGTGCCAGTAGTACCTCCGACAGGGCCTATGGCTACACCTTC. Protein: CASSTSDRAYGYTF.

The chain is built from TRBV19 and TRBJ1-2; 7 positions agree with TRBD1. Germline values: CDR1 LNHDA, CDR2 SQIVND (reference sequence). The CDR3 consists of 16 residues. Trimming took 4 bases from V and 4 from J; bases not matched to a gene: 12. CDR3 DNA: TGTGCCAGTAGTACACAGACAGGGACATTTTCCTATGGCTACACCTTC. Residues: CASSTQTGTFSYGYTF.

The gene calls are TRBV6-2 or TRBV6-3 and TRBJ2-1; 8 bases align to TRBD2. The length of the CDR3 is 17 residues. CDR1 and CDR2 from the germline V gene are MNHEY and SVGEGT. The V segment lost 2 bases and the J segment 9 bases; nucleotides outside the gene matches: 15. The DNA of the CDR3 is TGTGCCAGCAGTTACCCACGGGGACGGGGGGGCCTCCTTGAGCAGTTCTTC. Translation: CASSYPRGRGGLLEQFF.

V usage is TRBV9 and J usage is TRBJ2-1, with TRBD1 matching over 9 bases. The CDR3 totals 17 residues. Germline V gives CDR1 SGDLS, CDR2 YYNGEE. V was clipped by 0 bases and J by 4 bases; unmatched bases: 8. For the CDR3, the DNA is TGTGCCAGCAGCGTAGCTCCGGGACAGGGCGGGTACAATGAGCAGTTCTTC. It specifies CASSVAPGQGGYNEQFF. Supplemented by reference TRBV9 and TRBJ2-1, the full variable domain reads DSGVTQTPKHLITATGQRVTLRCSPRSGDLSVYWYQQSLDQGLQFLIQYYNGEERAKGNILERFSAQQFPDLHSELNLSSLELGDSALYFCASSVAPGQGGYNEQFFGPGTRLTVL.

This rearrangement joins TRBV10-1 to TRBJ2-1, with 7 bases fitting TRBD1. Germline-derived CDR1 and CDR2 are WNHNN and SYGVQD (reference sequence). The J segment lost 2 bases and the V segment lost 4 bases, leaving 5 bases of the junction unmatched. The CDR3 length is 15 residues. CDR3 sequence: CASSGDSWAYNEQFF. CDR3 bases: TGCGCCAGCAGTGGGGACAGTTGGGCCTACAATGAGCAGTTCTTC.

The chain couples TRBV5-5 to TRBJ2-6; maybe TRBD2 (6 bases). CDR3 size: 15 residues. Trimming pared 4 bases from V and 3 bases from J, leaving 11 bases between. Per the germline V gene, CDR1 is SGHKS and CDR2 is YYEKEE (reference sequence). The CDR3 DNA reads TGTGCCAGCAGCCAATCGGGGGTTGGGGCCAACGTCCTGACTTTC. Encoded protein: CASSQSGVGANVLTF.

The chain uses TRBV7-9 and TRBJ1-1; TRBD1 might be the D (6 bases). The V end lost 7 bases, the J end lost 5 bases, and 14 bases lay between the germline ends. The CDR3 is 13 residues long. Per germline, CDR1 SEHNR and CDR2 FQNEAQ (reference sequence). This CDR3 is CASTKGVGTEAFF. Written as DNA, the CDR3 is TGTGCCAGCACGAAGGGGGTAGGGACTGAAGCTTTCTTT. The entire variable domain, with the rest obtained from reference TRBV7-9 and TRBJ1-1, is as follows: DTGVSQNPRHKITKRGQNVTFRCDPISEHNRLYWYRQTLGQGPEFLTYFQNEAQLEKSRLLSDRFSAERPKGSFSTLEIQRTEQGDSAMYLCASTKGVGTEAFFGQGTRLTVV.

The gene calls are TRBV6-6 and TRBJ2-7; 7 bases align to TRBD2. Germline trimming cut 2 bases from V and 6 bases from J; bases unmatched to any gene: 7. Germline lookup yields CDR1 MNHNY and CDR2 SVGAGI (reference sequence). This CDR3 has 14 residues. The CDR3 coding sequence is TGTGCCAGCAGTTACGGGGGGGGTTCGGGCGAGCAGTACTTC. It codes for CASSYGGGSGEQYF.

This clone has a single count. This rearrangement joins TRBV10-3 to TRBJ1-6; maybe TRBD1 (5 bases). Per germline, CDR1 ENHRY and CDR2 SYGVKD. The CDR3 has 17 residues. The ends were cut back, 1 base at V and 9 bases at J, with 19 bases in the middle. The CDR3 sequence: CAISEFSAGEDGSPLHF. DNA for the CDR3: TGTGCCATCAGTGAGTTTTCTGCGGGGGAGGACGGTTCACCCCTCCACTTT.

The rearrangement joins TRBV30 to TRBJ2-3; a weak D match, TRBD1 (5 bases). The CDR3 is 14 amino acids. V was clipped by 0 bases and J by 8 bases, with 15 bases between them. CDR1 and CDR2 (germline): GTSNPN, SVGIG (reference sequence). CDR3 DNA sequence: TGTGCCTGGAGTGTTGGCAGGGATACGGGTACGCAGTATTTT. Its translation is CAWSVGRDTGTQYF.

Here the CDR3 reads CASSEFSGSGEQFF. The CDR3 DNA is TGTGCCAGCAGTGAATTCTCAGGGTCTGGTGAGCAGTTCTTC. V is TRBV25-1 and J is TRBJ2-1, with D possibly matching TRBD1 (5 bases). This CDR3 comprises 14 residues. Germline-derived CDR1 and CDR2 are MGHDK and SYGVNS. Deletions cut 1 base from V and 9 bases from J, with 13 bases between.

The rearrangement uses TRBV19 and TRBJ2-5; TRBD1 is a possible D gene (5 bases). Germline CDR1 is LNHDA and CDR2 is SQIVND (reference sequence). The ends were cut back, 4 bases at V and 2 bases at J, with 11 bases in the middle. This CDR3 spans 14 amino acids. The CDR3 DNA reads TGTGCCAGTAGTACCAGGACACAACAAGAGACCCAGTACTTC. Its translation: CASSTRTQQETQYF.

The CDR3 here is CAISDPGQGNTEAFF. In nucleotides, the CDR3 is TGTGCCATCAGTGACCCCGGACAGGGTAACACTGAAGCTTTCTTT. The J gene is TRBJ1-1, the V gene TRBV10-3; 8 nucleotides line up with TRBD1. The CDR3 runs to 15 residues. Trimming took 3 bases from V and 2 from J; bases not matched to a gene: 5. The V gene's germline CDR1 is ENHRY and CDR2 SYGVKD.

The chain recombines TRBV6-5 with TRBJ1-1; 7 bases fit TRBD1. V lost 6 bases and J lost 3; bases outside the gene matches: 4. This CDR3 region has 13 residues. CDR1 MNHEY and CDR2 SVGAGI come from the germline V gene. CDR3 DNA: TGTGCCAGCAGACATACAGGGGACACTGAAGCTTTCTTT. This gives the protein CASRHTGDTEAFF.

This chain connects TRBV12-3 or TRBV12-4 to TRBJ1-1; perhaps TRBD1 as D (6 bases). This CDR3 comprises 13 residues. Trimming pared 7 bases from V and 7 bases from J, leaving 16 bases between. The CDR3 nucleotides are TGTGCCAGCACCCAAGGGGGGGCTCGTGAAGCTTTCTTT. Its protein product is CASTQGGAREAFF.

The CDR3 nucleotides are TGTGCGAAGGCCGGGACTAGCGGGACCCTTCGCACAGATACGCAGTATTTT. Amino acid sequence: CAKAGTSGTLRTDTQYF. The chain links TRBV12-2 to TRBJ2-3; the table names TRBD2, a call not compared with the DNA. TRBV12-2 is designated a pseudogene. The CDR3 contains 17 residues.

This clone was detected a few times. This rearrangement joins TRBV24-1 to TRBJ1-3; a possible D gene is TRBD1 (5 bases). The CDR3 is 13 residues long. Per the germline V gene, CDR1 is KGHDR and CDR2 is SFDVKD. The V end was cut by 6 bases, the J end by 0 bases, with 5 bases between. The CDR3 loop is CATSQGSGNTIYF. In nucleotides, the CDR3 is TGTGCCACCAGTCAGGGCTCTGGAAACACCATATATTTT.

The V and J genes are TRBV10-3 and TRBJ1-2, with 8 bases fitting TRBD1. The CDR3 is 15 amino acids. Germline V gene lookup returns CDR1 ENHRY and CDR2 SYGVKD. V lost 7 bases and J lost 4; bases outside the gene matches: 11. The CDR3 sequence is CAITRQGRDLYGYTF. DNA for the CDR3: TGTGCCATCACCAGACAGGGGAGAGATCTCTATGGCTACACCTTC.

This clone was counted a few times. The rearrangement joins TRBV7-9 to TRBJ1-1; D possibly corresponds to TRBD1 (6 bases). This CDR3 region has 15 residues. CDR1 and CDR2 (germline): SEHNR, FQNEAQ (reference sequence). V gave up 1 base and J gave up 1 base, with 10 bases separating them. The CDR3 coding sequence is TGTGCCAGCAGCTTAGGAGCAGGGGAGAACACTGAAGCTTTCTTT. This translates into CASSLGAGENTEAFF.

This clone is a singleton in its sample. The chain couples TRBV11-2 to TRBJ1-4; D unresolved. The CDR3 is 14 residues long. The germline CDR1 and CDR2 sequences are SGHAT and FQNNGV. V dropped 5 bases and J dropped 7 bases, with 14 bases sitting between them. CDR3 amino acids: CASSQRGSGEKLFF. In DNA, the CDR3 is TGTGCCAGCAGCCAGCGAGGGTCGGGTGAAAAACTGTTTTTT.

The CDR3 loop reads CASSGDRAYEQYF. The DNA for the CDR3 is TGTGCCAGCAGTGGGGACAGGGCCTACGAGCAGTACTTC. V is TRBV12-3 or TRBV12-4 and J is TRBJ2-7, with 9 bases aligning to TRBD1. The length of the CDR3 is 13 residues. V was clipped by 5 bases and J by 2 bases; unmatched bases: 1.

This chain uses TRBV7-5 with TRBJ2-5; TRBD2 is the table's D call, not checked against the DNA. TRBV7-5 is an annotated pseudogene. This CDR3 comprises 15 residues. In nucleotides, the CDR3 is TGTGTCAGAAGCTGTCGCGGGGGGGCCAAAGAGACCCAGTACTTC. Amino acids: CVRSCRGGAKETQYF.

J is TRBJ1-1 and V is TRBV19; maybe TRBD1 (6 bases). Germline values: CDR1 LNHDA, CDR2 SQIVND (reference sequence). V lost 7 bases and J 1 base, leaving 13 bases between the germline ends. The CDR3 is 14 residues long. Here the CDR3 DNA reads TGTGCCAGTACCAACAGGGAGCCGAACACTGAAGCTTTCTTT. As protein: CASTNREPNTEAFF.